The 21 T cell receptor delta chains below were found in one sample sequenced in a study of gamma-delta T cells after stem cell transplantation (dated by TCRdb to the mid-2010s). Library preparation used RT-PCR. This sample was sequenced with an Illumina MiSeq. Identical DNA sequences were merged into single rows after TCRdb reprocessed the public reads with CATT. The sample has about 1,600 delta-chain clones on record, about 49% of them singletons. The ten largest clones represent 50% to 65% of the sample. The sample taken for sequencing was gamma-delta T cells. The receptors here all came from a human donor. It is not recorded whose cells these are; they may come from a transplant donor.

V gene TRDV1 combines with J gene TRDJ1; TRDD3 matches at 10 bases. Germline V gives CDR1 TSWWSYY, CDR2 QGS. Trimming took 2 bases from V and 0 from J; bases not matched to a gene: 21. CDR3 length equals 22 residues. Here the CDR3 reads CALGEAQFLRAWWGIHTDKLIF. The DNA of the CDR3 is TGTGCTCTTGGGGAAGCCCAGTTCCTACGCGCGTGGTGGGGGATACACACCGATAAACTCATCTTT.

Turning to this clone: With a far larger clone one base away, a read error is the likely cause. This chain connects TRDV1 to TRDJ1, with TRDD3 matching 11 bases. Germline CDR1 reads TSWWSYY; CDR2 reads QGS. This CDR3 has 21 amino acids. Trimming at V came to 2 bases and at J to 1 base, leaving 18 bases not matched to a gene. The CDR3 loop is CALGEDDCDRLGDRCTDKLIF. CDR3 DNA sequence: TGTGCTCTTGGGGAAGACGATTGTGACCGACTGGGGGATAGGTGCACCGATAAACTCATCTTT.

This clone appeared a few times. The V gene is TRDV2, the J gene TRDJ1; 12 nucleotides agree with TRDD3. CDR1 and CDR2 (germline): GEAIGNYY, EKD. CDR3 size: 19 residues. The V segment lost 0 bases and the J segment 0 bases; nucleotides outside the gene matches: 10. CDR3 amino acids: CACDTVAGGYAKYTDKLIF. Here the CDR3 DNA reads TGTGCCTGTGACACCGTGGCTGGGGGATACGCGAAGTACACCGATAAACTCATCTTT.

With regard to this clone: This sequence is one base from a far larger clone and is likely a read error. Distinct nucleotide sequences in the sample also encode this CDR3. This chain links TRDV2 with TRDJ1, with 7 bases identical to TRDD3. Unmatched junction bases numbered 12, after V lost 0 bases and J lost 0 bases. This CDR3 region has 18 residues. Per germline, CDR1 GEAIGNYY and CDR2 EKD. The DNA of the CDR3 is TGTGCCTGTGACACCCTCTATACTGGGGTATCCTACACCGATAAACTCATCTTT. This sequence encodes CACDTLYTGVSYTDKLIF.

The chain employs TRDV3 and TRDJ1; TRDD3 agrees at 12 bases. V dropped 4 bases and J dropped 3; count of bases not matched to a gene: 24. Germline V gives CDR1 TVYSNPD, CDR2 GDNSRS (reference sequence). The CDR3 is made up of 20 amino acids. The CDR3 region has the DNA TGTGCCTACGCCCGCACGGGTGCGCTGGGGGATACGCTCCAGGCCGATAAACTCATCTTT. This codes for CAYARTGALGDTLQADKLIF.

This clone is labeled medium-sized. The rearrangement joins TRDV1 to TRDJ1; 12 bases are a match to TRDD3. Germline V lookup: CDR1 TSWWSYY, CDR2 QGS. V shed 1 base and J 4 bases; nucleotides not matched to a gene: 19. This CDR3 has 21 residues. The CDR3 sequence is CALGEPFLPLLTGGYLDKLIF. The DNA of the CDR3 is TGTGCTCTTGGGGAACCCTTCCTACCCCTCCTTACTGGGGGATACCTCGATAAACTCATCTTT.

A note on this clone: A far larger clone is one base from this, pointing to a likely read error. The same CDR3 is also encoded by other DNA sequences in this sample. This sequence joins TRDV1 and TRDJ1; 11 bases fit TRDD3. CDR1 and CDR2 (germline): TSWWSYY, QGS. This CDR3 is built from 21 residues. CDR3 in amino acids: CALGEDDWDRLGDRCTDKLIF. CDR3 bases: TGTGCTCTTGGGGAAGACGATTGGGACCGACTGGGGGATAGGTGCACCGATAAACTCATCTTC.

Concerning this clone itself: Relative to the germline gene, one junction end is altered; a read error may explain this. The chain uses TRDV2 and TRDJ1, with 10 positions matching TRDD3. This CDR3 is 19 amino acids long. Germline CDR1 is GEAIGNYY and CDR2 is EKD. CDR3 DNA: TGTGCCTGTGACACCGTAGGTACTGGGGGGGATACGCACACCGATAACCTCATCTTT. This translates into CACDTVGTGGDTHTDNLIF.

For this clone: A far larger clone is off by one base, so a read error is likely. The chain has TRDV2 and TRDJ1, with 13 positions matching TRDD3. The trim removed 4 bases at V and 2 bases at J, leaving 9 bases unmatched. The germline V gene encodes CDR1 GEAIGNYY and CDR2 EKD. The CDR3 runs 17 residues. The CDR3 bases are TGTGCCTGTGATTACCTTACTGGGGGATACGAGACCGATAAACTCATCTTT. Protein product: CACDYLTGGYETDKLIF.

This clone qualifies as large. Other nucleotide sequences from this sample produce the same CDR3. V and J are TRDV2 and TRDJ1; 8 bases agree with TRDD3. The CDR3 has 19 amino acids. Germline CDR1 and CDR2: GEAIGNYY and EKD. The ends lost 0 bases at V and 0 bases at J; junction bases unmatched: 14. The CDR3 spells CACDTIEAALGENTDKLIF. CDR3 DNA sequence: TGTGCCTGTGACACCATTGAGGCGGCCCTGGGGGAAAACACCGATAAACTCATCTTT.

This clone was recorded only once. The genes are TRDV2 and TRDJ1, with 9 nucleotides matching TRDD3. The CDR3 sequence is 15 residues long. CDR1 and CDR2 from the germline V gene are GEAIGNYY and EKD. J was trimmed by 1 base and V by 3 bases; bases with no gene match: 5. The CDR3 nucleotides are TGTGCCTGTGACCTACTGGGGGACCCCACCGATAAACTCATCTTT. Translation gives CACDLLGDPTDKLIF.

This clone has more than one count but fewer than ten. The V gene is TRDV2, the J gene TRDJ1; TRDD3 matches at 10 bases. The V gene's germline CDR1 is GEAIGNYY and CDR2 EKD. V was pared by 0 bases and J by 2 bases, with 11 bases of the junction left unmatched. The CDR3 sequence is 18 residues long. The CDR3 nucleotides are TGTGCCTGTGACACCGTTTTCCGGGGGATACGGGGGACCGATAAACTCATCTTT. It yields the protein CACDTVFRGIRGTDKLIF.

Remarks on this clone: A much larger clone differs by one base, so this may be a read error. The J gene is TRDJ1, the V gene TRDV1; 11 bases are a match to TRDD3. The CDR3 has 18 residues. V dropped 1 base and J dropped 8; count of bases not matched to a gene: 15. Germline CDR1 reads TSWWSYY; CDR2 reads QGS. The CDR3 loop is CALGEPGPCTGGYGKLIF. The CDR3, as DNA: TGTGCTCTTGGGGAACCAGGCCCCTGTACTGGGGGATATGGGAAACTCATCTTT.

By sample fraction, this clone is medium-sized. The chain is built from TRDV2 and TRDJ1, with a possible D match to TRDD3 (6 bases). The V gene's germline CDR1 is GEAIGNYY and CDR2 EKD. The V gene lost 3 bases and the J gene lost 0 bases, with 13 bases spanning the gap. This CDR3 comprises 15 residues. CDR3 nucleotide sequence: TGTGCCTGTGACCCGTTGGGGGCTCACACCGATAAACTCATCTTT. It translates to CACDPLGAHTDKLIF.

Concerning this clone: This sequence is one base from a far larger clone and is likely a read error. At the DNA level, this CDR3 is encoded by other sequences in the same sample as well. The gene calls are TRDV3 and TRDJ1, with a tentative D call TRDD3 (9 bases). This CDR3 region has 21 residues. Deletions cut 4 bases from V and 0 bases from J, with 36 bases between. Germline values: CDR1 TVYSNPD, CDR2 GDNSRS (reference sequence). Here the CDR3 reads CASVYLPKPDWGTVYTDKLIF. DNA of the CDR3: TGTGCCTCTGTCTACCTTCCTAAACCGGACTGGGGGACCGTATACACCGATAAACTCATCTTT.

V is TRDV2 and J is TRDJ1; D is uncertain. The CDR3 sequence is 15 residues long. The germline V gene encodes CDR1 GEAIGNYY and CDR2 EKD. Trimming shortened V by 2 bases and J by 10 bases, and 22 bases separated the two germline ends. The CDR3 is CACDNVSTGPETLIF. The CDR3 nucleotides are TGTGCCTGTGACAATGTTTCTACGGGACCCGAGACACTCATCTTT.

To note about this clone: Within the sample, other DNA sequences also encode this same CDR3. This sequence joins TRDV2 and TRDJ1; 7 positions match TRDD3. Germline assignment: CDR1 GEAIGNYY and CDR2 EKD. The V gene end was trimmed by 3 bases and the J gene end by 2 bases; junction bases not matched to a gene: 11. The CDR3 extends over 16 amino acids. This chain's CDR3 is CACDPLGVEKTDKLIF. CDR3 coding DNA: TGTGCCTGTGACCCTCTGGGGGTTGAGAAGACCGATAAACTCATCTTT.

This clone was recorded a few times. This chain connects TRDV1 to TRDJ1, with D perhaps matching TRDD3 (9 bases). Between the trimmed V and J ends, which lost 1 base and 2 bases, there was a span of 32 bases. CDR3 length: 22 residues. The germline V gene encodes CDR1 TSWWSYY and CDR2 QGS. The CDR3 loop is CALGEPYLPSLWGISPTDKLIF. For the CDR3, the DNA is TGTGCTCTTGGGGAACCTTACCTTCCTAGTCTCTGGGGGATTTCTCCAACCGATAAACTCATCTTT.

A note on this clone: Mismatch with germline at one junction end may stem from a read error. The chain carries TRDV2 and TRDJ1; 11 nucleotides line up with TRDD3. The germline V gene has CDR1 GEAIGNYY and CDR2 EKD. This CDR3 is 19 amino acids long. CDR3 sequence: CACDTLLGDISNSTDNLIF. CDR3 nucleotides: TGTGCCTGTGACACTTTACTGGGGGATATTTCGAACAGCACCGATAACCTCATCTTT.

The V and J genes are TRDV2 and TRDJ1; 11 bases line up with TRDD3. Trimming took 0 bases from V and 0 from J; bases not matched to a gene: 20. This CDR3 is built from 22 residues. Per germline, CDR1 GEAIGNYY and CDR2 EKD. The CDR3 reads CACDTVSSPVLGDNPYTDKLIF. CDR3 bases: TGTGCCTGTGACACCGTCTCCTCCCCGGTACTGGGGGATAACCCTTACACCGATAAACTCATCTTT.

This rearrangement joins TRDV2 to TRDJ1, with 10 positions matching TRDD3. The CDR3 loop spans 16 amino acids. Unmatched junction bases numbered 10, after V lost 1 base and J lost 6 bases. CDR1 is GEAIGNYY, CDR2 EKD, per germline. The CDR3 protein is CACDTVGDTGPNKLIF. CDR3 bases: TGTGCCTGTGACACGGTGGGGGATACAGGCCCAAATAAACTCATCTTT.